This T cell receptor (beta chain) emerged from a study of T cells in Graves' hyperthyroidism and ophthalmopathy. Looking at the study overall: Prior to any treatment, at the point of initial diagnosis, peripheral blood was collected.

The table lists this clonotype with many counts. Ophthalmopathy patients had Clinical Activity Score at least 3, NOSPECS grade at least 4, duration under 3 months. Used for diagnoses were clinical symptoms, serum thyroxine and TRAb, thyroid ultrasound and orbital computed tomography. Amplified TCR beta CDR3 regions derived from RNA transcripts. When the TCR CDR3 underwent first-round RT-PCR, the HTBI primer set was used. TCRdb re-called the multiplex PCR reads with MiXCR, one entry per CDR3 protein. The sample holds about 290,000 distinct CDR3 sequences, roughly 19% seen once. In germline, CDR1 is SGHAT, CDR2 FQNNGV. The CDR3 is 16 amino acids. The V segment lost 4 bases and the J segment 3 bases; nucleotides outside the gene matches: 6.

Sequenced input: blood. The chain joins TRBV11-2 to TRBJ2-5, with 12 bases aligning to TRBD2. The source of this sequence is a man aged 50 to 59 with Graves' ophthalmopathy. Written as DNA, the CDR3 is TGTGCCAGCAGCTCCGGACTAGCGGGGCGGGAAGAGACCCAGTACTTC. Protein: CASSSGLAGREETQYF.